This TCR beta chain was captured in a study of T cell responses to AZD1222 COVID-19 vaccine. Whole-study findings and limits: Epitopes outside B.1.351 and B.1.1.7 mutated regions reportedly drew nearly half of spike TCRs. Dominant CD4 TCR responses targeted spike regions 160-218 and 743-854. An increase in Spike-specific TCR breadth and depth was observed after two AZD1222 doses.

This clone was detected once. Antigen specificity is unknown. Germline CDR1 is MDHEN and CDR2 is SYDVKM. CDR3 length: 16 amino acids. V was clipped by 3 bases and J by 6 bases; unmatched bases: 10. The protocol was immunoSEQ multiplex PCR, while the TCRdb copy is restricted to in-frame clones and leaves out a portion. This sample has about 100,000 clones, with 86% found just once. The TCR originated in an adult who received the MenACWY meningococcal vaccine as a control. The sequencing here drew on peripheral blood, taken 28 days after the second dose of the MenACWY control vaccine. The chain recombines TRBV28 with TRBJ1-2; 10 positions agree with TRBD1. DNA for the CDR3: TGTGCCAGCAGTTTCAGGGGTATCGACAGGGGGCATGGCTACACCTTC. Translated, it gives CASSFRGIDRGHGYTF.